Following are 20 T cell receptor beta chains from one sample sequenced in a study of blood T cell repertoires in COVID-19. Sequencing used immunoSEQ multiplex PCR; TCRdb keeps in-frame clones, though not all of them. The sample yields roughly 400,000 clones, 70% to 90% seen once. Sequenced input: PBMCs or T cells enriched from blood (not recorded which). Receptors originate from a woman aged 18-35 years who had been exposed to COVID-19.

This chain joins TRBV28 and TRBJ2-2; 10 bases fit TRBD2. CDR1 MDHEN and CDR2 SYDVKM come from the germline V gene. The CDR3 has 18 residues. The J segment lost 1 base and the V segment lost 2 bases, leaving 7 bases of the junction unmatched. CDR3 bases: TGTGCCAGCAGTTTAGAGTTAGCGGGGGGCCTGAACACCGGGGAGCTGTTTTTT. Its translation: CASSLELAGGLNTGELFF.

This chain connects TRBV4-3 to TRBJ1-6; 7 positions agree with TRBD1. There are 16 residues in the CDR3. The V and J ends lost 1 base and 6 bases, in that order; junction bases with no gene match: 6. Germline values: CDR1 LGHNA, CDR2 YSLEER. The CDR3 protein is CASSQGGDRANSPLHF. The CDR3 nucleotides are TGCGCCAGCAGCCAAGGGGGCGACAGGGCTAATTCACCCCTCCACTTT.

The chain couples TRBV24-1 to TRBJ2-1, with D perhaps matching TRBD1 (7 bases). Germline V gives CDR1 KGHDR, CDR2 SFDVKD. The CDR3 length is 17 residues. V gave up 3 bases and J gave up 5 bases, with 19 bases separating them. The CDR3 protein is CATSDLSGDSFHNEQFF. For the CDR3, the DNA is TGTGCCACCAGTGATCTATCGGGGGACAGCTTTCACAATGAGCAGTTCTTC.

V usage is TRBV27 and J usage is TRBJ2-2; D not certain. CDR3 length equals 13 residues. V was clipped by 1 base and J by 6 bases, with 6 bases between them. Germline V gives CDR1 MNHEY, CDR2 SMNVEV (reference sequence). The CDR3 DNA is TGTGCCAGCAGTTTATTCGGTGCCGGGGAGCTGTTTTTT. Protein sequence: CASSLFGAGELFF.

This rearrangement joins TRBV6-5 to TRBJ2-1, with D possibly matching TRBD2 (5 bases). This CDR3 spans 14 amino acids. CDR1 and CDR2 (germline): MNHEY, SVGAGI. Trimming removed 7 bases from V and 4 bases from J, with 14 bases in between. The CDR3 DNA sequence: TGTGCCAGCATCCGAAGTTGGGAGTACAATGAGCAGTTCTTC. Its translation: CASIRSWEYNEQFF.

The J gene is TRBJ2-7, the V gene TRBV7-8, with 10 bases identical to TRBD2. With V trimmed by 5 bases and J by 4 bases, 8 bases remained unmatched. Germline V gene lookup returns CDR1 SGHVS and CDR2 FQNEAQ. CDR3 length equals 15 residues. The CDR3 loop reads CASSASSGSSYEQYF. The CDR3, as DNA: TGTGCCAGCAGCGCATCTAGCGGGAGTTCGTACGAGCAGTACTTC.

Only a few counts were recorded for this clone. V and J are TRBV7-6 and TRBJ2-3; D perhaps matches TRBD2 (7 bases). The CDR3 consists of 15 residues. Germline CDR1 reads SGHVS; CDR2 reads FNYEAQ. V gave up 1 base and J gave up 5 bases, with 13 bases separating them. The DNA for the CDR3 is TGTGCCAGCAGCTTAGGGGGGGGCCGTATAGATACGCAGTATTTT. It specifies CASSLGGGRIDTQYF. Combining the CDR3 with reference TRBV7-6 and TRBJ2-3 gives the whole variable domain GAGVSQSPRYKVTKRGQDVALRCDPISGHVSLYWYRQALGQGPEFLTYFNYEAQQDKSGLPNDRFSAERPEGSISTLTIQRTEQRDSAMYRCASSLGGGRIDTQYFGPGTRLTVL.

The V and J genes are TRBV28 and TRBJ2-1; 12 bases match TRBD2. The trim removed 6 bases at V and 8 bases at J, leaving 11 bases unmatched. CDR1 is MDHEN, CDR2 SYDVKM, per germline. The CDR3 totals 16 residues. The CDR3 DNA reads TGTGCCAGCAGAGGGGTCCGGACTAGCGGGGAGTATGAGCAGTTCTTC. Protein product: CASRGVRTSGEYEQFF. The complete variable domain, with remaining parts taken from reference TRBV28 and TRBJ2-1, reads DVKVTQSSRYLVKRTGEKVFLECVQDMDHENMFWYRQDPGLGLRLIYFSYDVKMKEKGDIPEGYSVSREKKERFSLILESASTNQTSMYLCASRGVRTSGEYEQFFGPGTRLTVL.

This clone was seen just once. The chain couples TRBV19 to TRBJ1-1, with a tentative D call TRBD1 (6 bases). V lost 7 bases, J lost 1 base, and 16 bases lay in between. CDR3 length: 15 amino acids. Germline V gene data show CDR1 as LNHDA and CDR2 as SQIVND (reference sequence). CDR3 amino acids: CASTYNGGGNTEAFF. The CDR3 DNA reads as TGTGCCAGTACCTACAATGGGGGCGGGAACACTGAAGCTTTCTTT.

CDR3 loop: CASSRNSASDTGELFF. CDR3 nucleotides: TGTGCCAGTAGCAGAAACTCCGCTAGCGACACCGGGGAGCTGTTTTTT. The gene calls are TRBV19 and TRBJ2-2; maybe TRBD2 (6 bases). The CDR3 has 16 amino acids. V was cut by 6 bases and J by 3 bases, with 17 bases left in between. Germline V gene sequence: CDR1 LNHDA, CDR2 SQIVND (reference sequence).

V and J are TRBV11-2 and TRBJ2-7; TRBD1 might be the D (6 bases). V shed 6 bases and J shed 7 bases, with 13 bases lying between them. The CDR3 spans 12 residues. CDR1 is SGHAT and CDR2 is FQNNGV in the germline V gene. This CDR3 is CASRGAEIEQYF. For the CDR3, the DNA is TGTGCCAGCAGGGGGGCCGAAATAGAGCAGTACTTC.

The V and J genes are TRBV13 and TRBJ2-3; D is undetermined. Germline V gives CDR1 PRHDT, CDR2 FYEKMQ (reference sequence). The CDR3 totals 18 residues. V was cut by 3 bases and J by 0 bases, with 19 bases left in between. Here the CDR3 DNA reads TGTGCCAGCAGCTTCCCCGTTGACTCGAGATCTAGCACAGATACGCAGTATTTT. It yields the protein CASSFPVDSRSSTDTQYF.

The chain has TRBV10-1 and TRBJ2-2, with 11 bases lining up with TRBD1. Losses at the gene ends were 3 bases for V and 4 bases for J; bases not matched to a gene: 4. This CDR3 comprises 16 residues. Germline V lookup: CDR1 WNHNN, CDR2 SYGVQD (reference sequence). CDR3 bases: TGCGCCAGCAGTGAAAAGGGACAGGGGGGCACCGGGGAGCTGTTTTTT. This gives the protein CASSEKGQGGTGELFF.

The gene calls are TRBV2 and TRBJ1-5; 9 bases map to TRBD1. The CDR3 contains 13 residues. Germline V gives CDR1 SNHLY, CDR2 FYNNEI. The V segment lost 8 bases and the J segment 7 bases; nucleotides outside the gene matches: 6. CDR3 loop: CASGTGNEQPQHF. CDR3 DNA: TGTGCCAGCGGGACAGGGAATGAGCAGCCCCAGCATTTT.

The sample holds one count of this clone. The gene calls are TRBV7-9 and TRBJ1-6; D is uncertain. V dropped 2 bases and J dropped 5 bases, with 10 bases sitting between them. The germline V gene encodes CDR1 SEHNR and CDR2 FQNEAQ (reference sequence). This CDR3 has 15 residues. CDR3 DNA: TGTGCCAGCAGCTTACTAAGTTACGATAATTCACCCCTCCACTTT. This gives the protein CASSLLSYDNSPLHF.

This chain connects TRBV4-3 to TRBJ1-1; TRBD1 might be the D (5 bases). The CDR3 has 15 amino acids. V lost 0 bases to trimming and J lost 3 bases, with 11 bases between them. Germline-derived CDR1 and CDR2 are LGHNA and YSLEER. CDR3 loop: CASSQEWGRDTEAFF. The DNA of the CDR3 is TGCGCCAGCAGCCAAGAGTGGGGGAGGGACACTGAAGCTTTCTTT.

The CDR3 here is CASSQEGGPYEQYF. CDR3 coding DNA: TGTGCCAGCAGCCAAGAGGGGGGGCCCTACGAGCAGTACTTC. V and J are TRBV4-2 and TRBJ2-7, with D possibly being TRBD2 (7 bases). The CDR3 has 14 amino acids. V lost 0 bases and J lost 2, with 8 bases in between. Germline CDR1 and CDR2: LGHNA and YNFKEQ.

Written as DNA, the CDR3 is TGTGCCAGCAGCTTAGCGTCGCAGGGTGGTCAACAAGAGCAGTTCTTC. Protein sequence: CASSLASQGGQQEQFF. The chain is built from TRBV7-2 and TRBJ2-1, with D maybe TRBD1 (5 bases). This CDR3 comprises 16 residues. Between the trimmed V and J ends, which lost 0 bases and 10 bases, there was a span of 19 bases. CDR1 is SGHTA, CDR2 FQGNSA, per germline.

V and J are TRBV5-3 and TRBJ1-6; 10 nucleotides align to TRBD1. TRBV5-3 is treated as an ORF (open reading frame) with a function not yet certain. The CDR3 contains 20 residues. After removal of 1 base from V and 9 bases from J, the junction contained 19 bases not matched to a gene. CDR3 nucleotide sequence: TGTGCCAGAAGCTTGAACGCCGGACAGGGGGTCGGAGACCCTCGTTCACCCCTCCACTTT. This translates into CARSLNAGQGVGDPRSPLHF.

The V and J genes are TRBV5-8 and TRBJ2-7, with D possibly matching TRBD1 (6 bases). The germline V gene encodes CDR1 SGHTS and CDR2 YDEGEE. The V gene lost 0 bases and the J gene lost 5 bases, with 15 bases spanning the gap. The CDR3 runs to 15 residues. The CDR3 bases are TGTGCCAGCAGCTTGGCGTTTGGGGGCATACACGAGCAGTACTTC. Translation gives CASSLAFGGIHEQYF.